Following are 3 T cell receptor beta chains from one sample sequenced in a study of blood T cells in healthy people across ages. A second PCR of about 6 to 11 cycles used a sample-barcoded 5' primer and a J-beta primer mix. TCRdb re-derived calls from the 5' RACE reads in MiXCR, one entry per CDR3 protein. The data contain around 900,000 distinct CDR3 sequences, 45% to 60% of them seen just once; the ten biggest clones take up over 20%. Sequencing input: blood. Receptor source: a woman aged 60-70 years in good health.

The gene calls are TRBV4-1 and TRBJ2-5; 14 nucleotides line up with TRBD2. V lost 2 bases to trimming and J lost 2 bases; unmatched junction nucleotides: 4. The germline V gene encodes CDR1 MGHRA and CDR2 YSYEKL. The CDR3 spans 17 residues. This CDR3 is CASSQSGLAGGQETQYF. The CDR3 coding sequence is TGCGCCAGCAGCCAATCCGGACTAGCGGGAGGTCAAGAGACCCAGTACTTC.

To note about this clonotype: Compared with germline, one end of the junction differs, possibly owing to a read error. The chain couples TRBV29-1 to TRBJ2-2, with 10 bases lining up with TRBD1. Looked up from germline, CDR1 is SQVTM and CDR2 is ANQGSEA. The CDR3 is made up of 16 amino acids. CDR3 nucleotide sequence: TGCAGCGTTGAATTACTGGGACAGGGGAACACCGGGAAGCTGTTTTTT. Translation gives CSVELLGQGNTGKLFF.

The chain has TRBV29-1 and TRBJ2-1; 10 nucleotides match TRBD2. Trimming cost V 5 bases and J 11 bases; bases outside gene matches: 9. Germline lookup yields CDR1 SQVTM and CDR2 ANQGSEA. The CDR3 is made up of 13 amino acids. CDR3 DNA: TGCAGCGTTCTAGCGGGAGATAACGGACAGCAGTTCTTC. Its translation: CSVLAGDNGQQFF.